This TCR beta chain emerged from a study of graft-versus-host responses after intestinal transplantation. Study-wide background: Anti-thymocyte globulin served as induction for all recipients, who then took tacrolimus and steroids for 2 to 4 years.

V gave up 1 base and J gave up 5 bases; unmatched junction bases: 3. The CDR3 loop spans 13 amino acids. Germline CDR1 SGHRS, CDR2 YFSETQ. Study-level results: Some GvH clones were seen earlier in gut or blood, suggesting intestinal origin. Individuals carrying graft-donor T cell macrochimerism showed high graft-versus-host to host-versus-graft clonal ratios in allografts. GvH clone levels peaked in circulation, and this peak was associated with early post-transplant HvG declines.

In regard to this clone: Its specificity is not known.

Data came from immunoSEQ multiplex PCR; TCRdb stores just in-frame clones and leaves some out. In the table there are about 90,000 clones, around 84% of which are singletons. The chain couples TRBV5-1 to TRBJ2-7, with TRBD2 matching 7 bases. The sequence came from a human donor who received an intestinal transplant. Here the sequenced sample was unstimulated CD4+ T cells sorted from spleen or lymph node cells, taken before intestinal transplant. Here the CDR3 reads CASSLSGVNEQYF. The CDR3 DNA reads as TGCGCCAGCAGCTTGAGCGGGGTGAACGAGCAGTACTTC.